These T cell receptor beta chains were read from a single sample in a study of beta chain features in type 1 diabetes. Using immunoSEQ multiplex PCR, the repertoire was profiled, and TCRdb retains in-frame clones only, with some absent. The table records 970,000 or so clones, 17% of them present only once. The source material was naive CD4+ T cells from blood. The receptors here all came from a woman aged 18-29 years in good health. Both conserved end residues are part of each CDR3. A D gene is named only where the DNA matches it firmly. The listing skips clone size in some rows; elsewhere it reads once, few, many or a size class.

clone size	V gene	J gene	CDR3 length	D gene	CDR3 protein	CDR3 DNA
few	TRBV29-1	TRBJ2-7	11	.	CSAGASYEQYF	TGCAGCGCTGGGGCCTCCTACGAGCAGTACTTC
.	TRBV9	TRBJ2-1	16	TRBD2	CASSVGTSGRYNEQFF	TGTGCCAGCAGCGTAGGAACTAGCGGCCGCTACAATGAGCAGTTCTTC
.	TRBV19	TRBJ1-1	16	TRBD1	CASSMTGDRQNTEAFF	TGTGCCAGTAGTATGACCGGGGACAGACAGAACACTGAAGCTTTCTTT
.	TRBV11-2	TRBJ2-7	16	.	CASSLDFSGGAYEQYF	TGTGCCAGCAGCTTAGATTTCTCTGGGGGTGCCTACGAGCAGTACTTC
.	TRBV7-2	TRBJ2-3	14	TRBD2	CASSPGTSADTQYF	TGTGCCAGCAGCCCCGGGACTAGCGCAGATACGCAGTATTTT
few	TRBV13	TRBJ1-2	11	TRBD1	CASSRQGGYTF	TGTGCCAGCAGCCGACAGGGAGGCTACACCTTC
.	TRBV6-5	TRBJ2-5	16	TRBD1	CASSYRTGGSQETQYF	TGTGCCAGCAGTTACAGGACAGGGGGTTCCCAAGAGACCCAGTACTTC
.	TRBV7-8	TRBJ1-1	14	.	CASSFMAGREEAFF	TGTGCCAGCAGCTTTATGGCAGGGCGCGAGGAAGCTTTCTTT
few	TRBV7-2	TRBJ1-5	13	.	CASSLVSGRPQHF	TGTGCCAGCAGCTTAGTATCCGGACGGCCCCAGCATTTT
few	TRBV28	TRBJ2-7	15	.	CASSRGDGSSYEQYF	TGTGCCAGCAGCAGGGGGGATGGGAGCTCCTACGAGCAGTACTTC
.	TRBV27	TRBJ2-1	15	.	CASSYTLKGWNEQFF	TGTGCCAGCAGTTATACCCTCAAGGGGTGGAATGAGCAGTTCTTC
.	TRBV28	TRBJ2-2	14	.	CASSRQRHTGELFF	TGTGCCAGCAGCCGACAGAGACACACCGGGGAGCTGTTTTTT
few	TRBV10-1	TRBJ1-1	13	.	CASSENLFTEAFF	TGCGCCAGCAGTGAAAACCTCTTCACTGAAGCTTTCTTT
many	TRBV10-3	TRBJ2-1	14	.	CATGSGGADNEQFF	TGTGCCACCGGGTCTGGCGGGGCGGACAATGAGCAGTTCTTC
.	TRBV28	TRBJ2-1	15	TRBD2	CASIASGRQYNEQFF	TGTGCCAGTATAGCAAGCGGGAGACAGTACAATGAGCAGTTCTTC
few	TRBV9	TRBJ1-4	13	.	CASSAPGGGKLFF	TGTGCCAGCAGCGCCCCCGGAGGGGGAAAACTGTTTTTT
.	TRBV27	TRBJ2-7	11	.	CASSRSYEQYF	TGTGCCAGCAGCCGGTCCTACGAGCAGTACTTC
.	TRBV13	TRBJ2-5	18	.	CASSLVGVGSVWEETQYF	TGTGCCAGCAGCTTAGTCGGGGTTGGGTCAGTGTGGGAAGAGACCCAGTACTTC
.	TRBV29-1	TRBJ2-1	11	.	CSVERNREGFF	TGCAGCGTTGAACGGAACAGGGAAGGGTTCTTC
.	TRBV5-1	TRBJ2-3	17	TRBD2	CASSLPSGSEGTDTQYF	TGCGCCAGCAGCTTGCCTAGCGGGAGTGAAGGCACAGATACGCAGTATTTT
few	TRBV7-9	TRBJ2-5	15	.	CASSLLPQAGETQYF	TGTGCCAGCAGCCTCCTGCCGCAGGCCGGCGAGACCCAGTACTTC
few	TRBV7-2	TRBJ2-7	17	TRBD2	CASSSKIAGGRSYEQYF	TGTGCCAGCAGCTCGAAAATAGCGGGAGGGCGCTCCTACGAGCAGTACTTC
.	TRBV25-1	TRBJ2-3	12	.	CASSEFSSTQYF	TGTGCCAGCAGTGAATTTTCTTCTACGCAGTATTTT
few	TRBV14	TRBJ2-2	15	.	CASSQAQGWTGELFF	TGTGCCAGCAGCCAAGCCCAGGGGTGGACCGGGGAGCTGTTTTTT
.	TRBV7-9	TRBJ2-2	14	.	CASSQDLLTGELFF	TGTGCCAGCAGCCAAGACTTACTAACCGGGGAGCTGTTTTTT
few	TRBV7-2	TRBJ2-3	15	TRBD1	CASSLGGSGGDTQYF	TGTGCCAGCAGCTTAGGGGGGTCAGGGGGAGATACGCAGTATTTT
few	TRBV15	TRBJ1-1	20	.	CATSRVGLFEQWVVNTEAFF	TGTGCCACCAGCAGAGTAGGTCTCTTCGAACAGTGGGTAGTGAACACTGAAGCTTTCTTT
few	TRBV7-9	TRBJ2-2	16	TRBD2	CASSRIAGGSAGELFF	TGTGCCAGCAGCCGAATAGCGGGAGGGTCCGCCGGGGAGCTGTTTTTT
.	TRBV18	TRBJ2-3	14	.	CASSQSRSTDTQYF	TGTGCCAGCTCACAATCCCGCAGCACAGATACGCAGTATTTT
few	TRBV29-1	TRBJ2-5	16	TRBD2	CSAASLLAGGWETQYF	TGCAGCGCTGCAAGCTTACTAGCGGGAGGGTGGGAGACCCAGTACTTC
few	TRBV2	TRBJ1-1	13	.	CASGKTGLPEAFF	TGTGCCAGCGGGAAAACAGGGCTCCCTGAAGCTTTCTTT
.	TRBV21-1	TRBJ2-1	22	.	CASSKVQLYRDRGRVCDNEQFF	TGTGCCAGCAGCAAAGTTCAGCTCTACCGGGACAGGGGGCGCGTGTGTGACAATGAGCAGTTCTTC
.	TRBV29-1	TRBJ1-2	12	.	CSVGSDSYGYTF	TGCAGCGTTGGGTCAGATAGCTATGGCTACACCTTC
few	TRBV18	TRBJ2-7	14	TRBD1	CASSPGQGTYEQYF	TGTGCCAGCTCACCCGGACAGGGAACCTACGAGCAGTACTTC
few	TRBV11-2	TRBJ2-1	15	TRBD2	CASSFGLAGYNEQFF	TGTGCCAGCAGCTTCGGACTAGCGGGATACAATGAGCAGTTCTTC
few	TRBV10-3	TRBJ2-1	13	.	CAISESAYNEQFF	TGTGCCATCAGTGAGTCAGCCTACAATGAGCAGTTCTTC
.	TRBV5-1	TRBJ2-3	17	.	CASSSGTRGSSTDTQYF	TGCGCCAGCAGTTCTGGGACCCGCGGAAGTAGCACAGATACGCAGTATTTT
.	TRBV7-9	TRBJ1-1	14	.	CASSLQGSNTEAFF	TGTGCCAGCAGCTTACAGGGTAGCAACACTGAAGCTTTCTTT
.	TRBV19	TRBJ1-1	13	.	CASSIQLNTEAFF	TGTGCCAGTAGTATACAGCTGAACACTGAAGCTTTCTTT
few	TRBV27	TRBJ1-5	12	.	CASGIRDQPQHF	TGTGCCAGCGGAATACGAGATCAGCCCCAGCATTTT
.	TRBV19	TRBJ1-1	15	.	CASYAPGHKNTEAFF	TGTGCCAGCTACGCACCGGGACATAAGAACACTGAAGCTTTCTTT
.	TRBV6-6	TRBJ1-2	15	.	CASSYSIPDIYGYTF	TGTGCCAGCAGTTACTCGATACCAGATATCTATGGCTACACCTTC
few	TRBV23-1	TRBJ2-7	12	.	CATPLDSSEQYF	TGCGCCACCCCTTTAGACTCTTCCGAGCAGTACTTC
.	TRBV19	TRBJ1-5	15	.	CASSIRGHSNQPQHF	TGTGCCAGTAGTATCAGGGGACACAGCAATCAGCCCCAGCATTTT
few	TRBV19	TRBJ1-1	14	TRBD1	CASRRTGANTEAFF	TGTGCCAGCCGAAGGACAGGGGCGAACACTGAAGCTTTCTTT
.	TRBV4-3	TRBJ2-1	14	TRBD1	CASSQDQDRDEQFF	TGCGCCAGCAGCCAAGACCAGGACAGGGATGAGCAGTTCTTC
.	TRBV4-3	TRBJ2-3	18	.	CASSQPVPGTLGTDTQYF	TGCGCCAGCAGCCAACCGGTCCCCGGGACCTTGGGGACAGATACGCAGTATTTT
few	TRBV5-1	TRBJ2-2	16	TRBD2	CASSSLSGIGAGELFF	TGCGCCAGCAGCTCCCTTAGCGGGATCGGGGCCGGGGAGCTGTTTTTT
few	TRBV6-1	TRBJ2-6	14	.	CASNELSGANVLTF	TGTGCCAGCAATGAGCTCTCTGGGGCCAACGTCCTGACTTTC